Listed here are 6 T cell receptor beta chains from one sample, sequenced in a study of shared clonotypes between healthy human individuals. Libraries were prepared by immunoSEQ multiplex PCR; TCRdb keeps only in-frame clonotypes and omits some of them. The sample comprises about 380,000 clones, 90% to 97% of which are singletons, and around 0.3% rests with the top ten. The sample was memory CD8+ T cells sorted from blood. Subset indicated: CD45RO+ cells pooled with CCR7-negative TemRA cells. These receptors were collected from a man aged 25-40 years in good health.

CDR3 region: CASSDRDRGAKNIQYF. In DNA form, the CDR3 reads TGTGCCAGCAGTGACCGGGACAGGGGGGCCAAAAACATTCAGTACTTC. V usage is TRBV6-1 and J usage is TRBJ2-4; 11 bases align to TRBD1. The germline V gene encodes CDR1 MNHNS and CDR2 SASEGT. The CDR3 extends over 16 amino acids. The trim removed 3 bases at V and 1 base at J, leaving 2 bases unmatched.

CDR3 amino acids: CSVESTSSSTDTQYF. CDR3 in DNA: TGCAGCGTTGAATCGACTAGCAGTAGCACAGATACGCAGTATTTT. The rearrangement uses TRBV29-1 and TRBJ2-3; 7 bases map to TRBD2. The CDR3 spans 15 residues. Per the germline V gene, CDR1 is SQVTM and CDR2 is ANQGSEA. J lost 0 bases, V lost 2 bases, and 5 bases had no gene match.

The sample holds one count of this clone. V gene TRBV10-3 combines with J gene TRBJ2-7; TRBD1 matches at 11 bases. Germline CDR1 is ENHRY and CDR2 is SYGVKD. After removal of 3 bases from V and 3 bases from J, the junction contained 4 bases not matched to a gene. This CDR3 has 15 amino acids. The CDR3 DNA follows: TGTGCCATCAGTGAATCCGGGACAGGGGGCTACGAGCAGTACTTC. This encodes CAISESGTGGYEQYF.

The chain joins TRBV28 to TRBJ2-7, with 9 nucleotides matching TRBD1. The CDR3 extends over 15 amino acids. CDR1 is MDHEN and CDR2 is SYDVKM in the germline V gene. V trimming: 4 bases; J trimming: 3 bases; junction bases outside the gene matches: 7. The CDR3, as DNA: TGTGCCAGCAGTTCCAGACAGGGGGTAAACTACGAGCAGTACTTC. Protein: CASSSRQGVNYEQYF.

Points on this clone: Other nucleotide sequences from this sample produce the same CDR3. The V and J genes are TRBV19 and TRBJ2-1; 13 bases map to TRBD2. Trimming at V came to 4 bases and at J to 4 bases, leaving 1 base not matched to a gene. The CDR3 sequence is 15 residues long. Germline V gives CDR1 LNHDA, CDR2 SQIVND (reference sequence). DNA of the CDR3: TGTGCCAGTAGTAGGACTAGCGGGAGTTACAATGAGCAGTTCTTC. Protein: CASSRTSGSYNEQFF.

The count of this clone is one. The chain is built from TRBV14 and TRBJ1-4; D is unclear. The V end was cut by 10 bases, the J end by 0 bases, with 9 bases between. The germline V gene has CDR1 SGHDN and CDR2 FVKESK. The CDR3 is made up of 13 amino acids. The CDR3 coding sequence is TGTGCCAATCGGACCTCAACTAATGAAAAACTGTTTTTT. The encoded protein is CANRTSTNEKLFF.